The source of this T cell receptor beta chain is a study of vaccination effects on CD4 cells after COVID-19. Before any sequencing was done, the ViraFEST assay used viral peptide pools to expand antigen-specific CD4+ T cells. Following an approximately 11-day culture, CD4+ T cells were purified. The healthy vaccine recipients, who had no prior SARS-CoV-2 infection, showed negative nucleocapsid antibodies. A few million PBMC were placed in each well, which was supplemented with approximately 9.7 IU/ml IL-2 and around 9.9 ug/ml peptides. Notes on this clone: Its antigen is not identified.

From germline, CDR1 is SEHNR and CDR2 FQNEAQ (reference sequence). The junction had 13 bases not matched to a gene; V was cut back by 3 bases and J by 1 base. The CDR3 has 18 amino acids. The data were produced by immunoSEQ multiplex PCR, yet TCRdb's version contains in-frame clones alone and is incomplete. The data contain 55,000 to 75,000 clones, around 76% of them singletons. Findings and limits, study-wide: Marked clonal contraction was seen in infection- and vaccine-induced clones late after vaccination. Nearly all vaccine-induced clones in healthy recipients recognized only SARS-CoV-2.

The rearrangement uses TRBV7-9 and TRBJ2-5; 8 nucleotides align to TRBD2. The sequence came from a human donor who received a COVID-19 vaccine. The sample was CD4+ T cells from PBMCs cultured with HCoV-OC43 spike peptides, taken before COVID-19 vaccination. Subset meaning: HCoV-OC43 spike overlapping peptide pool stimulation. The CDR3 DNA follows: TGTGCCAGCAGCTTTCCGGGACTAGTACTCGCGACCCAAGAGACCCAGTACTTC. It translates to CASSFPGLVLATQETQYF.